Sequencing of this T cell receptor (beta chain) was carried out in a study of blood T cell repertoires in COVID-19. Study-level information: T cells, B-cell-depleted T cells, or PBMCs supplied cDNA or gDNA.

Sequenced by immunoSEQ multiplex PCR; TCRdb stores in-frame clones only, minus some. The sample includes under 95,000 clones, roughly 85% of them seen just once. CDR1 MNHNY and CDR2 SVGAGI come from the germline V gene (reference sequence). The CDR3 contains 14 residues. The trim removed 9 bases at V and 5 bases at J, leaving 9 bases unmatched. V and J are TRBV6-6 and TRBJ1-5; 8 bases are a match to TRBD1. The clonotype was recovered from a human donor in a cohort sampled during active COVID-19. Sequenced material: peripheral blood. The CDR3 reads CASSQGARYQPQHF. The CDR3 DNA follows: TGTGCCAGTTCGCAGGGGGCGCGATATCAGCCCCAGCATTTT.